The T cell receptor beta chain under discussion was sequenced for a study of patients and donors after allogeneic stem cell transplantation. MiXCR was run by TCRdb on the RT-PCR reads, yielding one entry per CDR3 protein. The sample has roughly 140,000 distinct CDR3 sequences, approximately 37% seen once. Unmatched junction bases numbered 8, after V lost 3 bases and J lost 10 bases. CDR3 length: 13 amino acids. Germline CDR1 and CDR2: ENHRY and SYGVKD. The sequenced sample consisted of blood, either unsorted or a sorted T cell fraction (not recorded which). The rearrangement uses TRBV10-3 and TRBJ2-7, with 8 positions matching TRBD1. The receptor's source is a human donor who was either an allogeneic HSCT recipient or a stem cell or donor lymphocyte infusion donor (not recorded which). It is not recorded whose cells these are; they may come from a transplant donor. The CDR3 sequence: CAISDGQGLDQYV. CDR3 DNA sequence: TGTGCCATCAGTGACGGACAGGGCCTAGATCAGTACGTC.